The rows below give T cell receptor beta chains drawn from one sample of a study of beta chain features in type 1 diabetes. Assay used: immunoSEQ multiplex PCR; TCRdb lists only in-frame clones, some missing. Among 300,000 or so clones, approximately 14% were seen once, and the ten largest hold more than 0.015%. Sequencing used naive CD4+ T cells from blood. Receptor source: a man under 40 with type 1 diabetes. The CDR3 runs from the conserved cysteine through the conserved F or W. A D gene is named only where the DNA matches it firmly. Clone size appears in some rows only: once, few, many, or a class for an expanded clone.

clone_size | d_call | j_call | v_call | cdr3_nt | cdr3_aa
- | - | TRBJ2-5 | TRBV29-1 | TGCAGCGCAGGACAGATTCAAGAGACCCAGTACTTC | CSAGQIQETQYF
few | TRBD2 | TRBJ2-5 | TRBV7-6 | TGTGCCAGCAGCCAGACTAGCGGGATCGGCCAAGAGACCCAGTACTTC | CASSQTSGIGQETQYF
- | TRBD1 | TRBJ1-1 | TRBV18 | TGTGCCAGCTCACCAGGGACAGGGAACACTGAAGCTTTCTTT | CASSPGTGNTEAFF
- | TRBD2 | TRBJ2-7 | TRBV7-9 | TGTGCCAGCAGCGTCCCTAGCGGGAGGACTTCCTACGAGCAGTACTTC | CASSVPSGRTSYEQYF
- | TRBD1 | TRBJ1-4 | TRBV29-1 | TGCAGCGTTACTTCGGGACAGGGAGACGAAAAACTGTTTTTT | CSVTSGQGDEKLFF
- | - | TRBJ2-1 | TRBV5-4 | TGTGCCAGCAGCTTGAGGGTGGGGGGTTACAATGAGCAGTTCTTC | CASSLRVGGYNEQFF
few | - | TRBJ2-1 | TRBV5-1 | TGCGCCAGCTCGCCACCCTCGGGTTTGGGCTACAATGAGCAGTTCTTC | CASSPPSGLGYNEQFF
- | - | TRBJ1-1 | TRBV30 | TGTGCCTGGAGTGTGGAGTCGGTTACTGAAGCTTTCTTT | CAWSVESVTEAFF
- | - | TRBJ2-7 | TRBV7-2 | TGTGCCAGCAGCCGTCGGGACTTTTCCTACGAGCAGTACTTC | CASSRRDFSYEQYF
- | - | TRBJ2-1 | TRBV19 | TGTGCCAGTAGTCCCTGGACAGCGGGGAACAATGAGCAGTTCTTC | CASSPWTAGNNEQFF
- | TRBD2 | TRBJ2-7 | TRBV5-1 | TGCGCCAGCAGTCCTGGCGGGACTAGCGCCTACGAGCAGTACTTC | CASSPGGTSAYEQYF
- | TRBD2 | TRBJ2-7 | TRBV5-1 | TGCGCCAGCAGCACGCGGGAGCACTACGAGCAGTACTTC | CASSTREHYEQYF